This TCR beta chain emerged from a study of cytomegalovirus exposure and HLA in healthy donors. Vbeta (60) and Jbeta (13) primers were used in the PCR. The table came from immunoSEQ multiplex PCR; TCRdb's copy has only in-frame clones and leaves some out. The sample records 85,000 to 100,000 clones, about four fifths being singletons. CDR1 is SGHDT, CDR2 YYEEEE, per germline. Trimming at V came to 3 bases and at J to 2 bases, leaving 1 base not matched to a gene. The CDR3 extends over 14 amino acids. Sequencing was done on a sample of PBMCs. This sequence originates from a male donor in good health and CMV-seropositive. The genes are TRBV5-6 and TRBJ1-5, with 8 bases that match TRBD1. The CDR3 nucleotides are TGTGCCAGCAGCTCGGGACAGGGCAATCAGCCCCAGCATTTT. Translating it yields CASSSGQGNQPQHF.